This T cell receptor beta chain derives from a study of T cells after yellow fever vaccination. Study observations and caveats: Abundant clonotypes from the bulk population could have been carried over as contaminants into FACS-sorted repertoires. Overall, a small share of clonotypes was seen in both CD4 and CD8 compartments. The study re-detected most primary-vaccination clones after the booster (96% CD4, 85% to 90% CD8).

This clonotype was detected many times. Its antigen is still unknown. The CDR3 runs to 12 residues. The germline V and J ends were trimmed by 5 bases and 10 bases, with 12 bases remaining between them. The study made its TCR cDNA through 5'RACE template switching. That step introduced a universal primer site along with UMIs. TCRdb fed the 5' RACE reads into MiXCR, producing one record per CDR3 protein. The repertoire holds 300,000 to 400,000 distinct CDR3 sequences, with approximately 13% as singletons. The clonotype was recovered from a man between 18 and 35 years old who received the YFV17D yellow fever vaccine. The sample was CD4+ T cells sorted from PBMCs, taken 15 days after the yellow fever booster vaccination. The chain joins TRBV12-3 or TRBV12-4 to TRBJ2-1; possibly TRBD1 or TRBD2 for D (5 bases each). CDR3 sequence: CASSLRGGEQFF. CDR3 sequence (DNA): TGTGCCAGCAGTCTGAGGGGCGGGGAGCAGTTCTTC.